One sample yielded the 17 T cell receptor beta chains listed below, sequenced in a study of OX40 agonist ivuxolimab in advanced cancers. Library creation used the immunoSEQ multiplex PCR assay. TCRdb carries this immuneACCESS record with in-frame sequences only. Its versions omit some clonotypes, under half of them owing to an unresolved V gene in the studies checked, with the rest unexplained. The sample table holds roughly 100,000 clones, of which 90% were seen once. The biggest ten clones account for approximately 0.48% of the sample. The input for sequencing was CD4+ or CD8+ T cells sorted from blood, taken in a trial of the OX40 agonist ivuxolimab. These receptors were obtained from an adult with an advanced solid tumor such as melanoma, head and neck, liver or kidney cancer.

The chain has TRBV7-2 and TRBJ2-1, with D perhaps TRBD1 (6 bases). V lost 6 bases and J lost 4, with 16 bases in between. The CDR3 totals 15 residues. The germline gives CDR1 SGHTA, CDR2 FQGNSA. The CDR3 loop reads CASRTTGTPYNEQFF. CDR3 in DNA: TGTGCCAGCAGAACTACCGGGACACCTTACAATGAGCAGTTCTTC.

This chain joins TRBV29-1 and TRBJ1-2; D possibly corresponds to TRBD1 (6 bases). V shed 4 bases and J shed 4 bases, with 16 bases lying between them. There are 14 residues in the CDR3. Germline values: CDR1 SQVTM, CDR2 ANQGSEA. Here the CDR3 DNA reads TGCAGCGTTGGAGCGTCGGGACAAGGCTATGGCTACACCTTC. This translates into CSVGASGQGYGYTF.

On this clone: One junction end disagrees with the germline gene, perhaps due to a read error. The chain has TRBV28 and TRBJ2-7, with a weak D call TRBD1 (6 bases). CDR3 length: 12 residues. CDR1 MDHEN and CDR2 SYDVKM come from the germline V gene. The CDR3 loop is CASSLLAGQSLF. The DNA for the CDR3 is TGTGCCAGCAGTTTATTAGCAGGACAGTCACTCTTC.

Remarks on this clone: This CDR3 is also generated by other DNA sequences in the sample. The chain uses TRBV7-3 and TRBJ1-2; D is possibly TRBD1 (5 bases). Germline CDR1 SGHTA, CDR2 FQGTGA. V was clipped by 6 bases and J by 5 bases, with 16 bases between them. The CDR3 contains 14 residues. The CDR3 loop reads CASSQSAGRYGYTF. The CDR3 DNA reads as TGTGCCAGCAGTCAATCGGCAGGGAGATATGGCTACACCTTC.

The V and J genes are TRBV4-1 and TRBJ1-1; D not certain. Germline assignment: CDR1 MGHRA and CDR2 YSYEKL. The CDR3 spans 11 residues. V was clipped by 4 bases and J by 7 bases, with 7 bases between them. The CDR3 spells CASSLANEAFF. CDR3 nucleotide sequence: TGCGCCAGCAGCCTGGCAAATGAAGCTTTCTTT.

The rearrangement links TRBV7-2 to TRBJ2-1; D gene ambiguous. CDR1 is SGHTA and CDR2 is FQGNSA in the germline V gene. This CDR3 spans 15 amino acids. With 1 base removed from V and 6 bases from J, the gap between germline ends came to 13 bases. CDR3 coding DNA: TGTGCCAGCAGCTTAGGGCCTGACCAGGTCAATGAGCAGTTCTTC. As protein: CASSLGPDQVNEQFF.

This chain connects TRBV7-9 to TRBJ1-1, with unresolved D. The CDR3 extends over 13 amino acids. V was pared by 2 bases and J by 1 base, with 5 bases between. Looked up from germline, CDR1 is SEHNR and CDR2 is FQNEAQ (reference sequence). The CDR3 DNA is TGTGCCAGCAGCTTATTACAGAACACTGAAGCTTTCTTT. It is translated as CASSLLQNTEAFF.

The chain employs TRBV7-8 and TRBJ2-7; D remains unclear. CDR3 length: 15 amino acids. The V and J ends lost 3 bases and 4 bases respectively, with 16 bases between them. Germline V lookup: CDR1 SGHVS, CDR2 FQNEAQ. The CDR3 region has the DNA TGTGCCAGCAGCTTCGGTAGAGCCCGACAATACGAGCAGTACTTC. It yields the protein CASSFGRARQYEQYF. Complete variable domain (other parts from reference TRBV7-8 and TRBJ2-7): GAGVSQSPRYKVAKRGQDVALRCDPISGHVSLFWYQQALGQGPEFLTYFQNEAQLDKSGLPSDRFFAERPEGSVSTLKIQRTQQEDSAVYLCASSFGRARQYEQYFGPGTRLTVT.

The chain employs TRBV6-1 and TRBJ1-5; no reliable D call. Between the trimmed V and J ends, which lost 1 base and 0 bases, there was a span of 10 bases. The CDR3 sequence is 16 residues long. Germline V lookup: CDR1 MNHNS, CDR2 SASEGT. This chain's CDR3 is CASSEGWDNSNQPQHF. As DNA, the CDR3 is TGTGCCAGCAGTGAAGGATGGGATAATAGCAATCAGCCCCAGCATTTT.

About this clone itself: The junction and the germline gene differ at one end; a read error may be behind it. The chain combines TRBV18 with TRBJ2-7; the match to TRBD1 covers 8 bases. Germline loops: CDR1 KGHSH, CDR2 LQKENI. The CDR3 extends over 13 amino acids. The CDR3 loop is CASSPQGENEQYF. The CDR3 region has the DNA TGTGCCAGCTCCCCACAGGGGGAGAACGAGCAGTACTTC.

The rearrangement joins TRBV5-1 to TRBJ1-6; TRBD1 might be the D (5 bases). The CDR3 spans 15 residues. In germline, CDR1 is SGHRS, CDR2 YFSETQ. Trimming shortened V by 4 bases and J by 3 bases, and 11 bases separated the two germline ends. DNA for the CDR3: TGCGCCAGCAGCAGCGGGACGGACTATAATTCACCCCTCCACTTT. It translates to CASSSGTDYNSPLHF.

The V gene is TRBV6-4, the J gene TRBJ1-2; 9 nucleotides agree with TRBD1. The CDR3 covers 15 residues. Trimming removed 2 bases from V and 7 bases from J; junction bases left unmatched: 8. Germline V gene sequence: CDR1 MRHNA, CDR2 SNTAGT. The CDR3 reads CASSDEYRGLSGYTF. The DNA for the CDR3 is TGTGCCAGCAGTGACGAGTACAGGGGGCTTTCTGGCTACACCTTC.

The chain has TRBV19 and TRBJ1-1, with a possible D match to TRBD1 (5 bases). V was pared by 6 bases and J by 0 bases, with 11 bases between. The CDR3 covers 14 residues. Looked up from germline, CDR1 is LNHDA and CDR2 is SQIVND (reference sequence). Here the CDR3 reads CASSEGLLNTEAFF. The CDR3 bases are TGTGCCAGTAGCGAGGGACTGTTGAACACTGAAGCTTTCTTT.

The chain employs TRBV18 and TRBJ2-7; 8 positions agree with TRBD2. The CDR3 spans 13 residues. After removal of 6 bases from V and 7 bases from J, the junction contained 8 bases not matched to a gene. The germline gives CDR1 KGHSH, CDR2 LQKENI. CDR3 DNA sequence: TGTGCCAGCTCCCCCCGGAGCGGGGGTGAGCAGTACTTC. It specifies CASSPRSGGEQYF.

The CDR3 nucleotides are TGTGCCAGCAGTACCACAACTAATGAAAAACTGTTTTTT. Translation: CASSTTTNEKLFF. The chain couples TRBV2 to TRBJ1-4; D uncertain. The CDR3 is 13 amino acids. CDR1 and CDR2 (germline): SNHLY, FYNNEI. V was shortened by 5 bases and J by 0 bases, with 4 bases between the two germline ends.

V is TRBV10-3 and J is TRBJ1-2; 8 bases line up with TRBD1. The CDR3 consists of 12 residues. The germline V gene has CDR1 ENHRY and CDR2 SYGVKD. J gave up 6 bases and V 6 bases, and 3 bases lay outside the gene matches. The CDR3 loop reads CAIRQDRDGYTF. CDR3 DNA: TGTGCCATCAGACAGGACAGGGATGGCTACACCTTC.

The rearrangement links TRBV6-5 to TRBJ2-1, with unresolved D. The CDR3 totals 15 residues. Trimming removed 2 bases from V and 10 bases from J, with 18 bases in between. Germline CDR1 and CDR2: MNHEY and SVGAGI. The CDR3 DNA sequence: TGTGCCAGCAGTTACGGTCTCGACGTGAGGTCGGAGCAGTTCTTC. Its translation: CASSYGLDVRSEQFF.